The TCR beta chain described here comes from a study of shared clonotypes between healthy human individuals. CDR1 and CDR2 from the germline V gene are KGHSH and LQKENI. V was cut by 5 bases and J by 5 bases, with 10 bases left in between. The CDR3 contains 12 residues. Some clones are missing from TCRdb's copy, which holds only in-frame ones; the method was immunoSEQ multiplex PCR. The sample holds under 2,500,000 clones; roughly 95% are singletons and the top ten take over 0.1%. The chain has TRBV18 and TRBJ2-7; D not resolved. Sequencing used naive CD4+ T cells sorted from blood. The sample's subset: CD45RA+ positively selected. This clonotype originated in a young man in good health. The CDR3 loop is CASSIRADEQYF. The CDR3 nucleotides are TGTGCCAGCTCAATAAGGGCAGACGAGCAGTACTTC.